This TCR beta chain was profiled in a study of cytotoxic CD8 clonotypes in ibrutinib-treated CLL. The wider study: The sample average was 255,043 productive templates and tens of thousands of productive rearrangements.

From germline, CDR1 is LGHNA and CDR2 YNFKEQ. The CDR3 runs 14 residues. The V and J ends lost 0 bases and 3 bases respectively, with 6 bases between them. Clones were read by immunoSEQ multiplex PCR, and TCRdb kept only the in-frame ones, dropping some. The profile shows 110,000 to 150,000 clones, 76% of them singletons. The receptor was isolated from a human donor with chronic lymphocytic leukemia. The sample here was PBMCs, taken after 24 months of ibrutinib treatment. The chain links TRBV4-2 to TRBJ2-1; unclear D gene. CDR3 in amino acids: CASSQDLSYNEQFF. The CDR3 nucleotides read TGTGCCAGCAGCCAAGATCTCAGCTACAATGAGCAGTTCTTC.